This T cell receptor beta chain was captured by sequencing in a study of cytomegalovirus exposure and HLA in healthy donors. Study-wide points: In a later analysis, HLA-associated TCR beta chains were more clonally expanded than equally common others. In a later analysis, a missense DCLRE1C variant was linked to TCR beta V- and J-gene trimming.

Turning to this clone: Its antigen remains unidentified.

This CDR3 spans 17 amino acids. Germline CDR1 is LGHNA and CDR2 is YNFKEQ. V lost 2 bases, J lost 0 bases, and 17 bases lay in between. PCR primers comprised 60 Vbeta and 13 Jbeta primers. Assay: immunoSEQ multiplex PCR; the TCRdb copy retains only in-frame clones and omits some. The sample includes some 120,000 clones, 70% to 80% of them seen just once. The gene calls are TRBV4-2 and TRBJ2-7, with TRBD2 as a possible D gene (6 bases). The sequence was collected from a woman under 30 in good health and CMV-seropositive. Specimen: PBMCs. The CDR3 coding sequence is TGTGCCAGCAGCCAAATAATAGCGGAGTACAACTCCTACGAGCAGTACTTC. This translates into CASSQIIAEYNSYEQYF.